This is a list of T cell receptor beta chains from one sample in a study of T cells in Graves' hyperthyroidism and ophthalmopathy. Via MiXCR, TCRdb re-called the multiplex PCR reads, giving one row per CDR3 protein. The table lists approximately 520,000 distinct CDR3 sequences, approximately 25% of them singletons. The sample taken for sequencing was blood. These receptors were collected from a woman in her 30s with Graves' ophthalmopathy. Both conserved end residues are trimmed from each CDR3. Fields, in order: CDR3 length, V gene, J gene, CDR3 protein.

13	TRBV27	TRBJ2-5	ASRPRDRVVETQY
11	TRBV5-1	TRBJ1-1	ASIGTGDTEAF
13	TRBV19	TRBJ1-2	ASSWVRVADYGYT
13	TRBV9	TRBJ2-4	ASSPTRTGGNIKY
13	TRBV4-1	TRBJ1-1	ASSLAGPGWTEAF
13	TRBV7-9	TRBJ2-7	ASSLSERGRDEQY
12	TRBV12-3/TRBV12-4	TRBJ1-3	ASNPQGGGNTIY
14	TRBV28	TRBJ1-3	ASSLPPANSGNTIY
13	TRBV9	TRBJ2-5	ASSVKAGGAETQY
16	TRBV5-1	TRBJ2-7	ASSLGMGWGRKGYEQY
11	TRBV6-5	TRBJ1-1	ASSYSKGTEAF
13	TRBV2	TRBJ2-7	ASSEAGGSGYEQY
9	TRBV6-5	TRBJ1-5	ASSLGRRYD
13	TRBV11-2	TRBJ2-5	ASSLALAGSETQY
14	TRBV6-1	TRBJ1-2	ASSERLVTSIGGYT
13	TRBV18	TRBJ2-7	ASSPTSVGSYEQY
12	TRBV12-3/TRBV12-4	TRBJ1-1	ASSLGQGSTEAF
10	TRBV6-1	TRBJ1-5	ASNNYNQPQH
9	TRBV11-2	TRBJ1-5	ASTPDGAWH
13	TRBV27	TRBJ1-5	ASSLYSNSNQPQH
12	TRBV20-1	TRBJ2-7	SVSPGQGIYEQY
12	TRBV6-1	TRBJ2-3	ASRPPGREDTQY
13	TRBV4-3	TRBJ2-7	ASSQADRGSYEQY
11	TRBV20-1	TRBJ1-1	SASDRGPTEAF
10	TRBV6-1	TRBJ2-5	ASAKGQETQY
11	TRBV30	TRBJ2-5	AWSLLSRVAQY
12	TRBV6-1	TRBJ1-1	ASSKGILNTEAF
10	TRBV6-1	TRBJ2-7	ASSVNGYEQY
13	TRBV15	TRBJ1-1	ATRPPGTGNTEAF
13	TRBV12-3/TRBV12-4	TRBJ1-3	ASSLRWRNGNTIY
13	TRBV7-2	TRBJ1-3	ASSLVGTYGNTIY
13	TRBV2	TRBJ2-4	ASSEVRRPKNIQY
14	TRBV2	TRBJ1-1	ASSGDPTMGNTEAF
12	TRBV12-3/TRBV12-4	TRBJ2-5	ASSFFGGGETQY
15	TRBV20-1	TRBJ1-5	SARKQGAGYGNQPQH
12	TRBV20-1	TRBJ1-2	SARDPLLIAGYT
14	TRBV4-1	TRBJ2-2	ASSQVRARGTGELF
12	TRBV7-9	TRBJ1-1	ASSLEGADTEAF
15	TRBV6-1	TRBJ1-2	ASSERPEAGGVGGYT
12	TRBV10-3	TRBJ1-2	AIRQQGAGDGYT
15	TRBV18	TRBJ2-7	ASSPVGAMTGGNEQY
13	TRBV6-1	TRBJ1-5	ASSEGGLQNQPQH
14	TRBV12-3/TRBV12-4	TRBJ1-5	ASSSGQGWGNQPQH
12	TRBV20-1	TRBJ1-2	SARDIGDPDGYT
12	TRBV29-1	TRBJ1-5	SVGDGNSNQPQH
17	TRBV7-3	TRBJ1-2	ASSKPGRGGVGANYGYT
10	TRBV29-1	TRBJ1-2	SGETEDYGYT
10	TRBV28	TRBJ1-1	ASSTGDTEAF
11	TRBV29-1	TRBJ1-5	SVTQGGNQPQH
12	TRBV20-1	TRBJ1-6	SASVDTYGSPLH
12	TRBV18	TRBJ2-7	ASSPKTGAYEQY
13	TRBV7-9	TRBJ2-5	ASSPGGIIQETQY
11	TRBV6-5	TRBJ1-5	ASSLTLLQPQH